The clone carrying this TCR beta chain was seen a single time. The antigen is unknown. Germline CDR1 SGHRS, CDR2 YFSETQ. CDR3 size: 14 residues. The ends lost 1 base at V and 4 bases at J; junction bases unmatched: 4. The data belong to a study of post-analysis software for immune sequencing data. Broader study findings: Pronounced co-clustering by F measure was evident among identically batched samples. Significantly lower normalized Chao1 diversity was seen in multiple sclerosis patients than in controls. Five TRBV segments were significantly more frequent in patients than in controls. TRBV5-6, TRBV5-1 and TRBV20-1 were among these segments.

Unique molecular identifiers were present in the TCR beta cDNA libraries. When about 1 to 11 million T cells were used, they gave 500,000 or so cDNA molecules. TCRdb redid the calling of the PCR reads with MiXCR, one entry per CDR3 protein. The table lists approximately 690,000 distinct CDR3 sequences, approximately 60% of them singletons. The rearrangement joins TRBV5-1 to TRBJ2-7; the match to TRBD2 covers 8 bases. The sequenced material came from blood. This receptor was taken from a girl aged 2 to 9 with multiple sclerosis. This chain's CDR3 is CASSLLSGTYEQYF. Written as DNA, the CDR3 is TGCGCCAGCAGCTTGCTTAGCGGGACGTACGAGCAGTACTTC.